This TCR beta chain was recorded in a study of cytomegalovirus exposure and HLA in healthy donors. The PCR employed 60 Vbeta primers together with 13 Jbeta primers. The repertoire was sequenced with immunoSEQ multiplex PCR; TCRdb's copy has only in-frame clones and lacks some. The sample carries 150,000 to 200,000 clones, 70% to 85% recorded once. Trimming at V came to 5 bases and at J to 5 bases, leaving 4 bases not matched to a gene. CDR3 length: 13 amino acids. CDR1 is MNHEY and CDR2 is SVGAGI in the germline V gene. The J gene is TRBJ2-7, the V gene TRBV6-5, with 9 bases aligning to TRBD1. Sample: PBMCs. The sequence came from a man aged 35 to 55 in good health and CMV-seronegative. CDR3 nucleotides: TGTGCCAGCAGTGCTCGGGACAGGGACGAGCAGTACTTC. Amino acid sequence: CASSARDRDEQYF.